This passage covers 18 T cell receptor beta chains from one sample sequenced in a study of blood T cell repertoires in COVID-19. This table comes from immunoSEQ multiplex PCR, and its TCRdb copy is limited to in-frame clones, with some not included. The table shows roughly 300,000 clones, with about 90% occurring only once. Source material: peripheral blood. These receptors originate from a woman aged 30 to 39 with COVID-19, enrolled during active disease.

The V and J genes are TRBV6-6 and TRBJ1-1; no clear D. The CDR3 is 14 residues long. V lost 2 bases and J lost 1, with 8 bases in between. Germline V gene lookup returns CDR1 MNHNY and CDR2 SVGAGI (reference sequence). The DNA of the CDR3 is TGTGCCAGCAGTTACCACAGAGAGAACACTGAAGCTTTCTTT. It encodes CASSYHRENTEAFF.

The chain links TRBV7-9 to TRBJ2-1; 8 bases fit TRBD2. Per germline, CDR1 SEHNR and CDR2 FQNEAQ (reference sequence). CDR3 length: 16 residues. Losses at the gene ends were 4 bases for V and 4 bases for J; bases not matched to a gene: 9. The CDR3 spells CASSSPRTSSYNEQFF. DNA of the CDR3: TGTGCCAGCAGCTCCCCTCGGACTAGCAGTTACAATGAGCAGTTCTTC.

This clone was counted a single time. The chain recombines TRBV20-1 with TRBJ1-5; TRBD1 matches 9 bases. The CDR3 runs to 14 residues. Per germline, CDR1 DFQATT and CDR2 SNEGSKA (reference sequence). V shed 3 bases and J 7 bases; nucleotides not matched to a gene: 7. DNA of the CDR3: TGCAGTGCTAGTATACAGGGGGCGAGGCAGCCCCAGCATTTT. Residues: CSASIQGARQPQHF.

This chain connects TRBV5-1 to TRBJ2-5; no reliable D call. The CDR3 spans 15 residues. Trimming left V 0 bases short and J 1 base short, with 10 bases between. From germline, CDR1 is SGHRS and CDR2 YFSETQ. Here the CDR3 DNA reads TGCGCCAGCAGCTTGGCCGTAGATACCCAAGAGACCCAGTACTTC. Encoded protein: CASSLAVDTQETQYF.

This chain joins TRBV19 and TRBJ1-1, with a tentative D call TRBD1 (5 bases). The V end lost 6 bases, the J end lost 1 base, and 12 bases lay between the germline ends. Germline V CDR1 and CDR2: LNHDA, SQIVND (reference sequence). The CDR3 runs 14 residues. CDR3 protein: CASSLRVGNTEAFF. The CDR3 nucleotides read TGTGCCAGTAGCCTCAGGGTAGGGAACACTGAAGCTTTCTTT.

This rearrangement joins TRBV10-3 to TRBJ2-7; tentatively, D is TRBD1 (6 bases). V was clipped by 3 bases and J by 0 bases, with 6 bases between them. Germline V gene data show CDR1 as ENHRY and CDR2 as SYGVKD. The CDR3 length is 13 residues. The CDR3 loop reads CAISEQGSYEQYF. CDR3 nucleotide sequence: TGTGCCATCAGTGAACAGGGCTCCTACGAGCAGTACTTC.

The chain carries TRBV9 and TRBJ2-1; 7 positions agree with TRBD2. This CDR3 has 13 amino acids. V trimming: 2 bases; J trimming: 8 bases; junction bases outside the gene matches: 4. Germline CDR1 SGDLS, CDR2 YYNGEE. CDR3 amino acids: CASSVDSGDEQFF. In nucleotides, the CDR3 is TGTGCCAGCAGCGTCGACAGCGGGGATGAGCAGTTCTTC.

This clone was detected a few times. The rearrangement uses TRBV6-5 and TRBJ1-2; D gene unclear. The CDR3 sequence is 15 residues long. CDR1 is MNHEY and CDR2 is SVGAGI in the germline V gene. V gave up 6 bases and J gave up 0 bases, with 14 bases separating them. CDR3: CASSTERGTNYGYTF. The CDR3 DNA reads as TGTGCCAGCAGCACGGAGCGGGGTACTAACTATGGCTACACCTTC.

The rearrangement joins TRBV11-3 to TRBJ2-5; 7 bases line up with TRBD1. This CDR3 has 14 amino acids. Germline V gene lookup returns CDR1 SGHNT and CDR2 YENEEA. V trimming: 5 bases; J trimming: 7 bases; junction bases outside the gene matches: 10. The CDR3: CASSPAQGVGTQYF. CDR3 nucleotides: TGTGCCAGCAGCCCCGCCCAGGGGGTTGGGACCCAGTACTTC.

The chain has TRBV6-5 and TRBJ2-1, with 8 bases matching TRBD1. The CDR3 covers 13 residues. Losses at the gene ends were 8 bases for V and 8 bases for J; bases not matched to a gene: 8. From germline, CDR1 is MNHEY and CDR2 SVGAGI. CDR3 sequence (DNA): TGTGCCAGCGGAACTGACAGGGGCTATGAGCAGTTCTTC. It specifies CASGTDRGYEQFF.

The rearrangement uses TRBV18 and TRBJ2-4, with D possibly being TRBD1 (6 bases). V dropped 2 bases and J dropped 0 bases, with 11 bases sitting between them. This CDR3 is built from 16 residues. The V gene's germline CDR1 is KGHSH and CDR2 LQKENI. The CDR3 sequence is CASSPGQLQAKNIQYF. The DNA for the CDR3 is TGTGCCAGCTCACCAGGACAGCTCCAAGCCAAAAACATTCAGTACTTC.

CDR3 DNA: TGTGCCAGCAGCTTGGGACCGGGACAGCGAGCTAACTATGGCTACACCTTC. It encodes CASSLGPGQRANYGYTF. The rearrangement links TRBV5-5 to TRBJ1-2, with 7 positions matching TRBD1. Germline CDR1 SGHKS, CDR2 YYEKEE (reference sequence). The CDR3 runs to 17 residues. V trimming: 0 bases; J trimming: 0 bases; junction bases outside the gene matches: 8.

J is TRBJ1-2 and V is TRBV5-4; the D is unclear. The V end was cut by 1 base, the J end by 0 bases, with 7 bases between. Germline loops: CDR1 SGHNT, CDR2 YYREEE (reference sequence). This CDR3 region has 14 residues. The CDR3 region has the DNA TGTGCCAGCAGCTTGCGGAGTACTAACTATGGCTACACCTTC. It specifies CASSLRSTNYGYTF.

This sequence joins TRBV6-6 and TRBJ2-3, with D perhaps matching TRBD1 (6 bases). V was pared by 5 bases and J by 4 bases, with 13 bases between. Germline CDR1 reads MNHNY; CDR2 reads SVGAGI (reference sequence). There are 14 residues in the CDR3. CDR3 coding DNA: TGTGCCAGCAGTCCCAGGGGAAGCGCAGATACGCAGTATTTT. Translating it yields CASSPRGSADTQYF.

The rearrangement links TRBV2 to TRBJ1-2; 7 bases align to TRBD1. Trimming at V came to 8 bases and at J to 3 bases, leaving 6 bases not matched to a gene. Germline V gene lookup returns CDR1 SNHLY and CDR2 FYNNEI. The CDR3 length is 13 residues. The CDR3 loop is CASEPGTDYGYTF. CDR3 DNA: TGTGCCAGCGAACCCGGGACAGACTATGGCTACACCTTC.

This chain uses TRBV10-3 with TRBJ1-4; D is uncertain. Per the germline V gene, CDR1 is ENHRY and CDR2 is SYGVKD. The CDR3 is made up of 13 amino acids. Trimming pared 8 bases from V and 2 bases from J, leaving 9 bases between. The CDR3 region is CAIGRTTNEKLFF. The CDR3 DNA sequence: TGTGCCATCGGGAGGACGACTAATGAAAAACTGTTTTTT.

The chain uses TRBV2 and TRBJ1-5, with 7 bases lining up with TRBD1. CDR1 SNHLY and CDR2 FYNNEI come from the germline V gene. V lost 4 bases and J lost 0; bases outside the gene matches: 0. This CDR3 comprises 14 residues. This CDR3 is CASSGTGSNQPQHF. The CDR3 nucleotides are TGTGCCAGCAGTGGGACAGGTAGCAATCAGCCCCAGCATTTT. The variable domain in full, completed from reference TRBV2 and TRBJ1-5, reads EPEVTQTPSHQVTQMGQEVILRCVPISNHLYFYWYRQILGQKVEFLVSFYNNEISEKSEIFDDQFSVERPDGSNFTLKIRSTKLEDSAMYFCASSGTGSNQPQHFGDGTRLSIL.

The chain is built from TRBV5-1 and TRBJ2-3; D might be TRBD2 (6 bases). V shed 0 bases and J shed 8 bases, with 19 bases lying between them. Germline values: CDR1 SGHRS, CDR2 YFSETQ. The CDR3 covers 16 residues. The CDR3 sequence: CASSLEGRAHGGTQYF. DNA of the CDR3: TGCGCCAGCAGCTTGGAGGGGAGAGCACACGGGGGTACGCAGTATTTT.